This TCR beta chain was identified in a study of identical twins. This clonotype came up a few times. What it binds is unknown. Whole-study findings and limits: High-abundance cord blood beta clonotypes had fewer insertions; memory repertoires showed none.

CDR3 length: 11 amino acids. Using its own MiXCR run on the 5' RACE reads, TCRdb lists one record per CDR3 protein. The sample carries approximately 1.8 million distinct CDR3 sequences, 32% recorded once. The chain links TRBV12-3 or TRBV12-4 to TRBJ2-4, with D maybe TRBD1 (6 bases). The end of the DNA fits TRBJ2-7 better, so the J call may be wrong. This TCR was sampled from a newborn girl in good health. The sequencing sample was made of cord blood. CDR3 amino acids: CASEQGYEQYF. As DNA, the CDR3 is TGTGCCTCTGAACAGGGCTACGAGCAGTACTTC.